The 23 T cell receptor beta chains presented below share a single source sample, sequenced in a study of T cell responses to AZD1222 COVID-19 vaccine. Here immunoSEQ multiplex PCR was the method, and the copy in TCRdb shows in-frame clones only, minus some. The sample shows around 120,000 clones, about 90% of them seen only once. This sample comprised peripheral blood, obtained on day 0 of AZD1222 vaccination. These receptors originate from an adult in good health.

The chain couples TRBV7-9 to TRBJ2-7, with D perhaps given as TRBD1 or TRBD2 (5 bases each). This CDR3 contains 17 residues. Germline CDR1 SEHNR, CDR2 FQNEAQ (reference sequence). V was trimmed by 2 bases and J by 0 bases, leaving 17 bases between them. Here the CDR3 reads CASSLPRGGHHSYEQYF. The CDR3 DNA follows: TGTGCCAGCAGCTTACCTCGAGGAGGACATCACTCCTACGAGCAGTACTTC.

The rearrangement links TRBV30 to TRBJ1-4, with unresolved D. The germline V gene has CDR1 GTSNPN and CDR2 SVGIG (reference sequence). Trimming left V 0 bases short and J 7 bases short, with 9 bases between. The CDR3 loop spans 13 amino acids. Here the CDR3 DNA reads TGTGCCTGGAGTGTACCAACAACTGAAAAACTGTTTTTT. Translation: CAWSVPTTEKLFF.

The chain recombines TRBV2 with TRBJ1-1; D ambiguous. The CDR3 covers 14 residues. CDR1 is SNHLY, CDR2 FYNNEI, per germline. The germline V and J ends were trimmed by 6 bases and 4 bases, with 15 bases remaining between them. The CDR3, as DNA: TGTGCCAGCAGATCCGAGGGAGGCGGCACTGAAGCTTTCTTT. It is translated as CASRSEGGGTEAFF.

The chain uses TRBV7-3 and TRBJ2-1; 7 bases align to TRBD1. V shed 5 bases, J shed 4 bases, and the junction held 2 bases outside the gene matches. The CDR3 has 13 residues. Germline values: CDR1 SGHTA, CDR2 FQGTGA. CDR3 sequence (DNA): TGTGCCAGCAGCACGGGACAGTACAATGAGCAGTTCTTC. Translating it yields CASSTGQYNEQFF. Full variable domain (missing parts from reference TRBV7-3 and TRBJ2-1): GAGVSQTPSNKVTEKGKYVELRCDPISGHTALYWYRQSLGQGPEFLIYFQGTGAADDSGLPNDRFFAVRPEGSVSTLKIQRTERGDSAVYLCASSTGQYNEQFFGPGTRLTVL.

The chain joins TRBV28 to TRBJ1-2; no clear D. The CDR3 totals 14 residues. The V gene lost 6 bases and the J gene lost 2 bases, with 13 bases spanning the gap. Germline V gene data show CDR1 as MDHEN and CDR2 as SYDVKM. Here the CDR3 DNA reads TGTGCCAGCAGCCAGACTACAGAGAACTATGGCTACACCTTC. Its translation is CASSQTTENYGYTF.

The J gene is TRBJ2-1, the V gene TRBV5-1, with D perhaps matching TRBD1 (6 bases). Germline V gives CDR1 SGHRS, CDR2 YFSETQ. Trimming removed 0 bases from V and 7 bases from J, with 8 bases in between. CDR3 length: 13 amino acids. CDR3 nucleotides: TGCGCCAGCAGCTTGGAACAGGGTAATGAGCAGTTCTTC. Its translation is CASSLEQGNEQFF.

The chain recombines TRBV6-6 with TRBJ1-6, with D unclear. Deletions cut 10 bases from V and 7 bases from J, with 17 bases between. There are 14 residues in the CDR3. Germline V CDR1 and CDR2: MNHNY, SVGAGI (reference sequence). CDR3 in DNA: TGTGCCACCCAGGTATGGCAGGCGAATTCACCCCTCCACTTT. Its translation is CATQVWQANSPLHF.

The chain couples TRBV29-1 to TRBJ1-1, with a weak D call TRBD1 (5 bases). V dropped 4 bases and J dropped 3 bases, with 12 bases sitting between them. There are 13 residues in the CDR3. The V gene's germline CDR1 is SQVTM and CDR2 ANQGSEA. CDR3 coding DNA: TGCAGCGTTGGATATGGGGGGGACACTGAAGCTTTCTTT. Residues: CSVGYGGDTEAFF.

This clone showed up just a few times. The chain joins TRBV7-8 to TRBJ1-2; D gene uncertain. Germline V lookup: CDR1 SGHVS, CDR2 FQNEAQ. V gave up 0 bases and J gave up 8 bases, with 13 bases separating them. CDR3 size: 14 residues. CDR3 region: CASSLARRGAGYTF. The CDR3 DNA reads TGTGCCAGCAGCTTAGCTCGCCGGGGTGCGGGCTACACCTTC.

V and J are TRBV19 and TRBJ1-5; D is possibly TRBD1 (6 bases). Germline CDR1 and CDR2: LNHDA and SQIVND (reference sequence). Between the trimmed V and J ends, which lost 0 bases and 5 bases, there was a span of 14 bases. The CDR3 loop spans 16 amino acids. The DNA for the CDR3 is TGTGCCAGTAGTATAGATAAGGGGGGAGGGCATCAGCCCCAGCATTTT. Protein product: CASSIDKGGGHQPQHF.

The chain combines TRBV10-3 with TRBJ2-7, with 7 bases aligning to TRBD2. The CDR3 is made up of 14 amino acids. Germline CDR1 ENHRY, CDR2 SYGVKD. V shed 7 bases, J shed 2 bases, and the junction held 8 bases outside the gene matches. CDR3 bases: TGTGCCATCAAGGTCTCCGGGAGGACCTACGAGCAGTACTTC. Amino acids: CAIKVSGRTYEQYF.

The chain links TRBV27 to TRBJ1-2; D is undetermined. Germline CDR1 and CDR2: MNHEY and SMNVEV (reference sequence). With 0 bases removed from V and 0 bases from J, the gap between germline ends came to 14 bases. The CDR3 runs 17 residues. The CDR3 nucleotides read TGTGCCAGCAGTTTATCGGTCCGGGAACTATCTAACTATGGCTACACCTTC. Encoded protein: CASSLSVRELSNYGYTF.

The rearrangement links TRBV5-1 to TRBJ1-1; D might be TRBD1 (5 bases). This CDR3 comprises 15 residues. CDR1 and CDR2 (germline): SGHRS, YFSETQ. With 0 bases removed from V and 5 bases from J, the gap between germline ends came to 14 bases. The CDR3 region has the DNA TGCGCCAGCAGCTTGGTGGGGGAAGGAAGGACTGAAGCTTTCTTT. It translates to CASSLVGEGRTEAFF.

The chain combines TRBV5-1 with TRBJ1-1; 7 bases are a match to TRBD1. CDR1 SGHRS and CDR2 YFSETQ come from the germline V gene. The junction had 9 bases not matched to a gene; V was cut back by 4 bases and J by 0 bases. CDR3 length equals 16 residues. The CDR3 here is CASSPNTGALNTEAFF. As DNA, the CDR3 is TGCGCCAGCAGCCCTAATACAGGGGCCTTGAACACTGAAGCTTTCTTT.

This chain links TRBV3-1 (or the pseudogene TRBV3-2) with TRBJ2-5, with 9 bases fitting TRBD2. Germline V CDR1 and CDR2: LGHDT, YNNKEL (reference sequence). J gave up 1 base and V 3 bases, and 6 bases lay outside the gene matches. This CDR3 has 16 residues. DNA for the CDR3: TGTGCCAGCAGCCAGGGGGCGGGAGGGGCCCAAGAGACCCAGTACTTC. The encoded protein is CASSQGAGGAQETQYF.

The rearrangement joins TRBV3-1 (or the pseudogene TRBV3-2) to TRBJ1-6, with D unclear. V lost 0 bases and J lost 10, with 10 bases in between. This CDR3 comprises 14 residues. CDR1 LGHDT and CDR2 YNNKEL come from the germline V gene (reference sequence). The CDR3 region is CASSQDAGSSPLHF. For the CDR3, the DNA is TGTGCCAGCAGCCAAGATGCGGGAAGCTCACCCCTCCACTTT.

The rearrangement uses TRBV5-1 and TRBJ2-5; 10 positions agree with TRBD1. The CDR3 has 16 residues. Trimming cost V 1 base and J 3 bases; bases outside gene matches: 6. CDR1 and CDR2 from the germline V gene are SGHRS and YFSETQ. CDR3 sequence (DNA): TGCGCCAGCAGCTTGTTAGGGACAGGGGCTGAAGAGACCCAGTACTTC. It encodes CASSLLGTGAEETQYF.

The J gene is TRBJ1-5, the V gene TRBV2; the D is unclear. The CDR3 has 18 residues. The ends were cut back, 0 bases at V and 0 bases at J, with 15 bases in the middle. Germline loops: CDR1 SNHLY, CDR2 FYNNEI. The CDR3 DNA reads as TGTGCCAGCAGTGAAGCCCTCTTCCGGACGTATAGCAATCAGCCCCAGCATTTT. Amino acids: CASSEALFRTYSNQPQHF.

As DNA, the CDR3 is TGTGCCAGCAGTTACTGGTCGAGGGGATTCTCCTACGAGCAGTACTTC. Its translation: CASSYWSRGFSYEQYF. The J gene is TRBJ2-7, the V gene TRBV6-5; TRBD1 or TRBD2 may be the D gene (5 bases each). Germline assignment: CDR1 MNHEY and CDR2 SVGAGI. Trimming stripped 1 base from V and 0 bases from J, with 13 bases between. There are 16 residues in the CDR3.

This chain links TRBV28 with TRBJ1-5; 12 bases match TRBD1. In germline, CDR1 is MDHEN, CDR2 SYDVKM. The V gene end was trimmed by 3 bases and the J gene end by 7 bases; junction bases not matched to a gene: 7. The CDR3 consists of 16 residues. The CDR3: CASSFYGTGGGQPQHF. CDR3 in DNA: TGTGCCAGCAGTTTTTATGGGACAGGGGGCGGACAGCCCCAGCATTTT.

V and J are TRBV29-1 and TRBJ2-2; D is ambiguous. V was trimmed by 4 bases and J by 5 bases, leaving 11 bases between them. In germline, CDR1 is SQVTM, CDR2 ANQGSEA. This CDR3 has 13 amino acids. In DNA, the CDR3 is TGCAGCGTTGTATTGGGGTTTACCGGGGAGCTGTTTTTT. Amino acid sequence: CSVVLGFTGELFF.

V usage is TRBV6-1 and J usage is TRBJ1-2; 12 bases are shared with TRBD1. Trimming at V came to 3 bases and at J to 6 bases, leaving 11 bases not matched to a gene. The CDR3 has 17 amino acids. The germline CDR1 and CDR2 sequences are MNHNS and SASEGT. CDR3 coding DNA: TGTGCCAGCAGTGACACCGGGACAGGGGGCGTGGGGCATGGCTACACCTTC. It codes for CASSDTGTGGVGHGYTF.

This clone was seen once. The rearrangement links TRBV4-1 to TRBJ1-5; unclear D gene. CDR1 and CDR2 from the germline V gene are MGHRA and YSYEKL. The CDR3 covers 14 residues. V lost 2 bases and J lost 4, with 9 bases in between. This CDR3 is CASSQREGNQPQHF. Here the CDR3 DNA reads TGCGCCAGCAGCCAAAGGGAGGGTAATCAGCCCCAGCATTTT.